The 26 T cell receptor beta chains reported below all come from one sample, sequenced in a study of OX40 agonist ivuxolimab in advanced cancers. To prepare the library, the immunoSEQ multiplex PCR assay was applied. TCRdb took over this immuneACCESS table, retaining in-frame rearrangements with V and J assigned. Such tables are incomplete; in checked studies, under half of the missing clones stem from an unresolved V gene, and the remainder is unexplained. Recorded for this sample are about 77,000 clones; more than 75% of them occurred a single time. Clones ranked in the top ten supply roughly 5.8% of the sample. This material consisted of CD4+ or CD8+ T cells sorted from blood, taken in a trial of the OX40 agonist ivuxolimab. These receptors were taken from an adult with an advanced solid tumor such as melanoma, head and neck, liver or kidney cancer.

J is TRBJ2-1 and V is TRBV23-1, with 7 bases fitting TRBD1. TRBV23-1 has ORF status, its function being uncertain. Unmatched junction bases numbered 17, after V lost 3 bases and J lost 6 bases. This CDR3 spans 18 amino acids. The CDR3 bases are TGCGCCAGCAGTCATCCCGGACAGGCAAAACTTTATGGCAATGAGCAGTTCTTC. This sequence encodes CASSHPGQAKLYGNEQFF.

J is TRBJ1-1 and V is TRBV5-1, with a tentative D call TRBD1 (6 bases). V shed 2 bases and J shed 1 base, with 12 bases lying between them. There are 15 residues in the CDR3. Germline CDR1 is SGHRS and CDR2 is YFSETQ. The CDR3 loop reads CASSLSQGENTEAFF. CDR3 sequence (DNA): TGCGCCAGCAGCTTATCACAGGGTGAGAACACTGAAGCTTTCTTT. Full variable domain (outside the CDR3, taken from reference TRBV5-1 and TRBJ1-1): KAGVTQTPRYLIKTRGQQVTLSCSPISGHRSVSWYQQTPGQGLQFLFEYFSETQRNKGNFPGRFSGRQFSNSRSEMNVSTLELGDSALYLCASSLSQGENTEAFFGQGTRLTVV.

This clone was seen only a few times. V is TRBV6-1 and J is TRBJ1-5, with TRBD1 matching over 10 bases. After removal of 7 bases from V and 3 bases from J, the junction contained 6 bases not matched to a gene. This CDR3 region has 15 residues. The germline V gene has CDR1 MNHNS and CDR2 SASEGT. This CDR3 is CASTRDRGLNQPQHF. CDR3 sequence (DNA): TGTGCCAGCACTCGGGACAGGGGCCTCAATCAGCCCCAGCATTTT.

The rearrangement uses TRBV27 and TRBJ2-4; 11 positions match TRBD2. CDR1 is MNHEY, CDR2 SMNVEV, per germline (reference sequence). This CDR3 has 19 amino acids. J lost 0 bases, V lost 6 bases, and 13 bases had no gene match. The CDR3 protein is CASRDSGWTSGLAKNIQYF. The CDR3 DNA reads as TGTGCCAGCAGAGACTCGGGATGGACTAGCGGGTTAGCCAAAAACATTCAGTACTTC.

The chain recombines TRBV11-2 with TRBJ1-5, with a possible D match to TRBD1 (5 bases). The CDR3 is made up of 14 amino acids. Germline CDR1 SGHAT, CDR2 FQNNGV. V was pared by 5 bases and J by 1 base, with 9 bases between. CDR3 in DNA: TGTGCCAGCAGCCCCCGGGGCAGCAATCAGCCCCAGCATTTT. This sequence encodes CASSPRGSNQPQHF. Based on the CDR3 plus reference TRBV11-2 and TRBJ1-5, the full variable domain is EAGVAQSPRYKIIEKRQSVAFWCNPISGHATLYWYQQILGQGPKLLIQFQNNGVVDDSQLPKDRFSAERLKGVDSTLKIQPAKLEDSAVYLCASSPRGSNQPQHFGDGTRLSIL.

This clone has just a few counts. The rearrangement joins TRBV5-4 to TRBJ2-5, with 8 bases lining up with TRBD2. The V and J ends lost 2 bases and 5 bases, in that order; junction bases with no gene match: 5. CDR1 is SGHNT, CDR2 YYREEE, per germline (reference sequence). There are 14 residues in the CDR3. For the CDR3, the DNA is TGTGCCAGCAGCTTTCGGGGGGGCCGGGAGACCCAGTACTTC. Translation: CASSFRGGRETQYF.

For the CDR3, the DNA is TGTGCCAGCAGTTACGCAGGGGAGTCTGCCAGGCAGCCCCAGCATTTT. Its translation: CASSYAGESARQPQHF. V usage is TRBV6-6 and J usage is TRBJ1-5; TRBD1 might be the D (6 bases). The germline V gene has CDR1 MNHNY and CDR2 SVGAGI (reference sequence). The CDR3 has 16 amino acids. Trimming cost V 2 bases and J 7 bases, with 18 bases left between them.

The chain has TRBV13 and TRBJ2-7; D might be TRBD1 (6 bases). Germline V lookup: CDR1 PRHDT, CDR2 FYEKMQ (reference sequence). Trimming stripped 5 bases from V and 2 bases from J, with 13 bases between. The CDR3 contains 14 residues. CDR3 sequence reads: CASSPPGTTYEQYF. The DNA of the CDR3 is TGTGCCAGCAGCCCACCCGGGACAACCTACGAGCAGTACTTC.

The genes are TRBV6-6 and TRBJ2-2, with TRBD1 identical over 7 bases. This CDR3 region has 12 residues. Germline values: CDR1 MNHNY, CDR2 SVGAGI (reference sequence). Unmatched junction bases numbered 7, after V lost 4 bases and J lost 14 bases. The CDR3 reads CASSSWDSRLFF. Written as DNA, the CDR3 is TGTGCCAGCAGTTCCTGGGACAGTAGACTGTTTTTT.

The chain uses TRBV6-5 and TRBJ2-7, with D unresolved. CDR3 length equals 13 residues. The germline gives CDR1 MNHEY, CDR2 SVGAGI. The V end lost 5 bases, the J end lost 4 bases, and 12 bases lay between the germline ends. CDR3 sequence (DNA): TGTGCCAGCAGTGAAATGGACGGTTACGAGCAGTACTTC. Residues: CASSEMDGYEQYF.

V gene TRBV19 combines with J gene TRBJ1-5; 11 bases map to TRBD1. With V trimmed by 3 bases and J by 4 bases, 2 bases remained unmatched. Germline lookup yields CDR1 LNHDA and CDR2 SQIVND (reference sequence). This CDR3 contains 15 residues. The DNA of the CDR3 is TGTGCCAGTAGTATCAGGGACAGGGGGAATCAGCCCCAGCATTTT. Translated: CASSIRDRGNQPQHF.

The V call is TRBV15, the J call TRBJ1-5; D gene uncertain. V shed 0 bases and J shed 6 bases, with 15 bases lying between them. Per the germline V gene, CDR1 is LNHNV and CDR2 is YYDKDF (reference sequence). The CDR3 spans 16 residues. CDR3 DNA sequence: TGTGCCACCAGCAGAGATGGGGTCGGTGCCGTTCAGCCCCAGCATTTT. Amino acids: CATSRDGVGAVQPQHF.

This chain links TRBV19 with TRBJ2-3, with TRBD1 identical over 11 bases. Germline V lookup: CDR1 LNHDA, CDR2 SQIVND (reference sequence). J lost 0 bases, V lost 5 bases, and 7 bases had no gene match. The CDR3 spans 17 residues. CDR3 bases: TGTGCCAGTAGTCCACGGACAGGGGGCGCGAGCACAGATACGCAGTATTTT. Translated, it gives CASSPRTGGASTDTQYF. Supplemented by reference TRBV19 and TRBJ2-3, the full variable domain reads DGGITQSPKYLFRKEGQNVTLSCEQNLNHDAMYWYRQDPGQGLRLIYYSQIVNDFQKGDIAEGYSVSREKKESFPLTVTSAQKNPTAFYLCASSPRTGGASTDTQYFGPGTRLTVL.

The chain combines TRBV29-1 with TRBJ2-2; D gene ambiguous. V was pared by 3 bases and J by 0 bases, with 5 bases between. In germline, CDR1 is SQVTM, CDR2 ANQGSEA. This CDR3 has 13 amino acids. CDR3 in amino acids: CSVEWTNTGELFF. In DNA, the CDR3 is TGCAGCGTTGAGTGGACGAACACCGGGGAGCTGTTTTTT.

The chain joins TRBV5-1 to TRBJ2-5; either TRBD1 or TRBD2 may fit D (5 bases each). The CDR3 covers 12 residues. Deletions cut 5 bases from V and 5 bases from J, with 10 bases between. Germline values: CDR1 SGHRS, CDR2 YFSETQ. The CDR3 nucleotides read TGCGCCAGCAGTGTCGGGGCCGAGACCCAGTACTTC. Translating gives CASSVGAETQYF.

The chain recombines TRBV5-4 with TRBJ2-1, with 7 bases fitting TRBD2. The V segment lost 0 bases and the J segment 4 bases; nucleotides outside the gene matches: 13. From germline, CDR1 is SGHNT and CDR2 YYREEE (reference sequence). The CDR3 is 18 amino acids. CDR3 nucleotides: TGTGCCAGCAGCTTGGGCGGGAGAGGCTATTGGGGTTACAATGAGCAGTTCTTC. It yields the protein CASSLGGRGYWGYNEQFF.

CDR3 sequence reads: CASSRGTGGSGGYTF. DNA of the CDR3: TGTGCCAGCAGTAGGGGAACAGGGGGATCTGGTGGCTACACCTTC. The J gene is TRBJ1-2, the V gene TRBV2; TRBD1 agrees at 8 bases. The CDR3 consists of 15 residues. V shed 5 bases, J shed 7 bases, and the junction held 12 bases outside the gene matches. The germline V gene encodes CDR1 SNHLY and CDR2 FYNNEI.

This chain uses TRBV5-1 with TRBJ2-5; the D call may be TRBD1 or TRBD2 (6 bases each). The CDR3 sequence is 16 residues long. Germline lookup yields CDR1 SGHRS and CDR2 YFSETQ. Trimming cost V 0 bases and J 0 bases, with 12 bases left between them. CDR3 loop: CASSLGGARYQETQYF. CDR3 in DNA: TGCGCCAGCAGCTTGGGGGGGGCGAGGTACCAAGAGACCCAGTACTTC.

This sequence joins TRBV10-3 and TRBJ2-3, with D possibly matching TRBD2 (5 bases). Trimming removed 4 bases at V and 3 bases at J, with 14 bases between. Per the germline V gene, CDR1 is ENHRY and CDR2 is SYGVKD. The CDR3 spans 15 residues. CDR3 coding DNA: TGTGCCATCAGTGCTACTGGCAGCGGAACAGATACGCAGTATTTT. Protein product: CAISATGSGTDTQYF.

This clone was picked up a small number of times. V usage is TRBV30 and J usage is TRBJ1-2; a weak D match, TRBD1 (6 bases). The CDR3 covers 12 residues. V was shortened by 2 bases and J by 7 bases, with 11 bases between the two germline ends. CDR1 is GTSNPN and CDR2 is SVGIG in the germline V gene (reference sequence). The CDR3 region is CAWSYRVGGYTF. Written as DNA, the CDR3 is TGTGCCTGGAGTTACAGGGTTGGTGGCTACACCTTC.

This clone was observed a few times. The J gene is TRBJ1-1, the V gene TRBV5-1, with no clear D. V lost 0 bases, J lost 12 bases, and 15 bases lay in between. The CDR3 length is 13 residues. CDR1 SGHRS and CDR2 YFSETQ come from the germline V gene. CDR3 sequence reads: CASSLGGSDNPFF. The DNA for the CDR3 is TGCGCCAGCAGCTTGGGAGGGTCAGATAATCCTTTCTTT.

This chain connects TRBV19 to TRBJ1-5; TRBD1 matches at 10 bases. Germline V gene lookup returns CDR1 LNHDA and CDR2 SQIVND (reference sequence). This CDR3 is 19 amino acids long. The trim removed 7 bases at V and 0 bases at J, leaving 15 bases unmatched. This chain's CDR3 is CASMGDPGQGSDSNQPQHF. CDR3 nucleotides: TGTGCCAGTATGGGGGACCCGGGACAGGGGTCTGATAGCAATCAGCCCCAGCATTTT.

V gene TRBV28 combines with J gene TRBJ1-4, with a tentative D call TRBD1 (5 bases). The CDR3 totals 15 residues. Germline CDR1 and CDR2: MDHEN and SYDVKM. Trimming stripped 5 bases from V and 5 bases from J, with 15 bases between. CDR3 nucleotides: TGTGCCAGCAGTACTACCCGCCGGGGGAATGAAAAACTGTTTTTT. Protein: CASSTTRRGNEKLFF.

This clone is termed medium-sized. V is TRBV9 and J is TRBJ2-7; 9 nucleotides match TRBD1. Germline V CDR1 and CDR2: SGDLS, YYNGEE. J was trimmed by 1 base and V by 0 bases; bases with no gene match: 11. The CDR3 contains 18 residues. The CDR3 is CASSVDEGQGRTSYEQYF. The CDR3 bases are TGTGCCAGCAGCGTAGACGAGGGACAGGGACGGACGTCCTACGAGCAGTACTTC.

In this sample, this clone turned up once. V gene TRBV9 combines with J gene TRBJ1-2; D uncertain. V lost 0 bases, J lost 2 bases, and 11 bases lay in between. The CDR3 consists of 15 residues. Germline assignment: CDR1 SGDLS and CDR2 YYNGEE. The CDR3 sequence is CASSVGLQGNYGYTF. CDR3 nucleotide sequence: TGTGCCAGCAGCGTAGGTCTACAAGGCAACTATGGCTACACCTTC. Based on the CDR3 plus reference TRBV9 and TRBJ1-2, the full variable domain is DSGVTQTPKHLITATGQRVTLRCSPRSGDLSVYWYQQSLDQGLQFLIQYYNGEERAKGNILERFSAQQFPDLHSELNLSSLELGDSALYFCASSVGLQGNYGYTFGSGTRLTVV.

This chain joins TRBV5-6 and TRBJ1-5, with a possible D match to TRBD1 (5 bases). This CDR3 region has 15 residues. V dropped 0 bases and J dropped 1 base, with 8 bases sitting between them. Per germline, CDR1 SGHDT and CDR2 YYEEEE. In nucleotides, the CDR3 is TGTGCCAGCAGCTTGGGGGGACTCAGCAATCAGCCCCAGCATTTT. It encodes CASSLGGLSNQPQHF.